These T cell receptor beta chains were read from a single sample in a study of blood T cell repertoires in COVID-19. Sequencing was performed with immunoSEQ multiplex PCR; in TCRdb, only in-frame clones are kept and a portion is missing. This table has about 210,000 clones, 75% to 90% appearing once. Sequencing was carried out using PBMCs or T cells enriched from blood (not recorded which). The receptors here all came from a man aged 40-50 years who had recovered from COVID-19. Each CDR3 is given with its conserved first and last residue. The size field is filled for only some rows; it gives once, few, many or a size class.

NA,TRBV5-1,CASSERLGQLGGYTF
NA,TRBV4-1,CASSQGRGRGTDTQYF
NA,TRBV18,CASSPPGGSSSYNEQFF
NA,TRBV6-2/TRBV6-3,CASSYRSGTRGEQYF
NA,TRBV4-1,CASSQDGQGWQPQHF
NA,TRBV5-1,CASSLEFRGGRAAKNIQYF
NA,TRBV7-3,CASSEGGTPEAVF
once,TRBV20-1,CSARKGYEQFF
NA,TRBV23-1,CASRPPGGYYQPQHF
NA,TRBV7-2,CASSPQGQGYGYTF
NA,TRBV27,CASSRQVNYGYTF
NA,TRBV7-8,CASSLETMTGEQFF
NA,TRBV12-5,CASGIQTGGINYGYTF
NA,TRBV4-1,CASSPGEGGRNQPQHF
once,TRBV19,CASRYNYRDSNYEQYF
few,TRBV5-1,CASSSNQETQYF
NA,TRBV2,CASSEALAGDRETQYF
NA,TRBV5-1,CASSPGQGEAFF
NA,TRBV5-4,CASSLPRTGEDSPLHF
NA,TRBV7-9,CASSQTLIGAGYTF
NA,TRBV10-3,CAISDGGRDSEFF
NA,TRBV6-1,CASREGQGNQPQHF
NA,TRBV5-1,CASSLGLRGAADTIYF
once,TRBV6-1,CASSETDYEQYF
NA,TRBV7-9,CASSLGWGRLSPLHF